This record looks at one T cell receptor beta chain sequence and its context. The length of the CDR3 is 15 residues. V shed 0 bases and J shed 3 bases, with 9 bases lying between them. Germline lookup yields CDR1 MNHEY and CDR2 SVGAGI. The sample belongs to a study of blood T cell repertoires in COVID-19. Study information: COVID-19 samples, acute and convalescent, were from the United States, Italy and Spain.

TCRdb keeps only in-frame clones here, not all; method: immunoSEQ multiplex PCR. The data contain more than 150,000 clones, about 85% of them singletons. The receptor's source is a man between 18 and 35 years old with acute or convalescent COVID-19. The chain links TRBV6-5 to TRBJ1-5, with D maybe TRBD1 (5 bases). The sequencing input was peripheral blood. This CDR3 is CASSYSGGSNQPQHF. CDR3 in DNA: TGTGCCAGCAGTTACTCGGGGGGTTCCAATCAGCCCCAGCATTTT.